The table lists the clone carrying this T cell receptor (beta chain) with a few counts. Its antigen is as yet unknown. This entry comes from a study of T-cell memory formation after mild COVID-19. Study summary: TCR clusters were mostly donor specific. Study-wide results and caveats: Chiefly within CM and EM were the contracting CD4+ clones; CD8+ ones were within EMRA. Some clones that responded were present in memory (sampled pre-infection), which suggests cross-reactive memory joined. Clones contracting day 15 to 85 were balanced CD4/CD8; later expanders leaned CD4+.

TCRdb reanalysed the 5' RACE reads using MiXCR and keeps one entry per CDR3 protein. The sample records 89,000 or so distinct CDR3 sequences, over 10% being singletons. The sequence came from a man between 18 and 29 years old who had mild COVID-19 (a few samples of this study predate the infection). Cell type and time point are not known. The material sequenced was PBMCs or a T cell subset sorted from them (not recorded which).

The CDR3 loop is CASSLDRVFQFF. CDR3 DNA: TGTGCCAGCAGTTTAGATAGGGTATTTCAGTTCTTC. V is TRBV12-3 or TRBV12-4 and J is TRBJ2-1; D uncertain. There are 12 residues in the CDR3. The V end lost 1 base, the J end lost 13 bases, and 11 bases lay between the germline ends.